In this sample, the clone carrying this T cell receptor (beta chain) turned up a few times. The antigen remains unidentified. These data belong to a study of T-cell reconstitution after alpha-beta-depleted transplantation in children. Study results and limitations: Among T cells one year after transplant, newly produced cells accounted for most counts and diversity. Where alpha-beta T cells came from about two months after transplant was reportedly several hundred expanded graft clones. Diversity of TCRbeta at day 60 was high in some patients, arising from surviving recipient T cells and thymic progenitors.

Unique molecular identifiers were incorporated into the prepared TCRbeta library. TCRdb analysed the PCR reads with MiXCR anew, one entry per CDR3 protein. There are 90,000 to 100,000 distinct CDR3 sequences in the sample; less than 25% occur only once, and about a fifth lies in the top ten. The sequence was collected from a boy aged 2 to 9 with acute lymphoblastic leukemia, due to receive a stem cell transplant. The specimen was PBMCs, collected before TCRalphabeta/CD19-depleted stem cell transplant.

CDR3 in amino acids: CASSLTLGSVGTEAFF. The CDR3 nucleotides read TGCGCCAGCAGCTTGACTCTTGGGAGCGTGGGCACTGAAGCTTTCTTT. This chain links TRBV5-1 with TRBJ1-1; D gene unclear. The V end lost 1 base, the J end lost 4 bases, and 17 bases lay between the germline ends. The CDR3 extends over 16 amino acids. Germline CDR1 is SGHRS and CDR2 is YFSETQ.